The 24 T cell receptor beta chains listed next were all sequenced from one sample in a study of T cell responses to AZD1222 COVID-19 vaccine (dated by TCRdb to the early 2020s). The method behind the library was the immunoSEQ multiplex PCR assay. Sourced from immuneACCESS, this table was stored by TCRdb with only in-frame sequences that have V and J called. A share of the clones is absent; for the studies checked, an unresolved V gene accounts for under half, and the remainder has no known explanation. The sample records under 200,000 clones, approximately 90% of which are singletons. Clones ranked in the top ten supply approximately 4.7% of the sample. The meaning of the sample's time point label: baseline before first vaccination. This material consisted of peripheral blood, taken on day 0 of AZD1222 vaccination. These receptors came from an adult in good health.

About this clone itself: A read error may produce the germline difference seen at one junction end. V gene TRBV7-7 combines with J gene TRBJ2-1, with 10 positions matching TRBD2. Germline V gene lookup returns CDR1 SSHAT and CDR2 FNYEAQ (reference sequence). The CDR3 totals 14 residues. CDR3 residues: CASSPLPPSGRQFF. CDR3 bases: TGTGCTAGCAGCCCCTTGCCGCCTAGCGGGAGGCAGTTCTTC. Drawing the rest from reference TRBV7-7 and TRBJ2-1, the complete variable domain is GAGVSQSPRYKVTKRGQDVTLRCDPISSHATLYWYQQALGQGPEFLTYFNYEAQPDKSGLPSDRFSAERPEGSISTLTIQRTEQRDSAMYRCASSPLPPSGRQFFGPGTRLTVL.

This clone showed up many times. The chain combines TRBV28 with TRBJ1-5; 7 bases agree with TRBD1. Germline-derived CDR1 and CDR2 are MDHEN and SYDVKM. V was pared by 2 bases and J by 7 bases, with 5 bases of the junction left unmatched. The CDR3 is 14 residues long. DNA for the CDR3: TGTGCCAGCAGTTTAGACAGGGAGTGGCAGCCCCAGCATTTT. Residues: CASSLDREWQPQHF.

The V and J genes are TRBV2 and TRBJ2-1, with 9 bases that match TRBD1. The CDR3 runs 14 residues. CDR1 is SNHLY and CDR2 is FYNNEI in the germline V gene. The trim removed 6 bases at V and 7 bases at J, leaving 7 bases unmatched. In nucleotides, the CDR3 is TGTGCCAGCAGGGAAACAGGGGGCTGGAATGAGCAGTTCTTC. Protein: CASRETGGWNEQFF.

This chain connects TRBV11-3 to TRBJ2-2; D gene unclear. CDR1 and CDR2 (germline): SGHNT, YENEEA. Between the trimmed V and J ends, which lost 8 bases and 1 base, there was a span of 5 bases. CDR3 length equals 12 residues. The DNA for the CDR3 is TGTGCCAGCTCCAGGAACACCGGGGAGCTGTTTTTT. It translates to CASSRNTGELFF.

This clone was found a few times. In DNA form, the CDR3 reads TGTGCCAGCCGGGAGACAGGGTTCTATGGCTACACCTTC. Its protein product is CASRETGFYGYTF. J is TRBJ1-2 and V is TRBV28, with 7 bases aligning to TRBD1. This CDR3 spans 13 amino acids. The germline gives CDR1 MDHEN, CDR2 SYDVKM. The ends lost 8 bases at V and 4 bases at J; junction bases unmatched: 7.

V usage is TRBV7-3 and J usage is TRBJ2-1; maybe TRBD1 (5 bases). V dropped 5 bases and J dropped 6 bases, with 17 bases sitting between them. Germline V gene lookup returns CDR1 SGHTA and CDR2 FQGTGA. The CDR3 runs 15 residues. The CDR3 nucleotides are TGTGCCAGCAGCGACAGACCTCTCCTCCTCAATGAGCAGTTCTTC. Translating gives CASSDRPLLLNEQFF.

The chain joins TRBV27 to TRBJ2-7; D remains unclear. Germline lookup yields CDR1 MNHEY and CDR2 SMNVEV (reference sequence). The V end lost 0 bases, the J end lost 3 bases, and 9 bases lay between the germline ends. The CDR3 is made up of 14 amino acids. CDR3 amino acids: CASSLSQQYYEQYF. The CDR3 nucleotides are TGTGCCAGCAGTTTATCGCAGCAGTACTACGAGCAGTACTTC.

V usage is TRBV29-1 and J usage is TRBJ2-2, with D maybe TRBD1 (5 bases). This CDR3 is built from 12 residues. V lost 4 bases and J 12 bases, leaving 15 bases between the germline ends. CDR1 and CDR2 (germline): SQVTM, ANQGSEA. CDR3 protein: CSVGGAARKLFF. The DNA of the CDR3 is TGCAGCGTTGGTGGGGCCGCGAGGAAGCTGTTTTTT.

The chain uses TRBV10-3 and TRBJ1-1; no definite D call. The V gene's germline CDR1 is ENHRY and CDR2 SYGVKD. The CDR3 covers 17 residues. The ends were cut back, 3 bases at V and 0 bases at J, with 17 bases in the middle. The CDR3 is CAISERALSGVNTEAFF. The CDR3 DNA sequence: TGTGCCATCAGTGAACGGGCCTTATCAGGTGTGAACACTGAAGCTTTCTTT.

The V call is TRBV11-2, the J call TRBJ2-1; 7 nucleotides agree with TRBD2. The CDR3 length is 16 residues. Trimming removed 4 bases from V and 2 bases from J; junction bases left unmatched: 8. Germline values: CDR1 SGHAT, CDR2 FQNNGV. CDR3 DNA sequence: TGTGCCAGCAGCTCGGCAGCGGGGCTACCCTACAATGAGCAGTTCTTC. Translation: CASSSAAGLPYNEQFF.

The chain recombines TRBV28 with TRBJ1-2; perhaps TRBD1 as D (5 bases). Germline CDR1 is MDHEN and CDR2 is SYDVKM. There are 20 residues in the CDR3. The germline V and J ends were trimmed by 4 bases and 3 bases, with 30 bases remaining between them. For the CDR3, the DNA is TGTGCCAGCAGTTCAAAGGACTTTCGTACCTCCTACAAGGGGTACTATGGCTACACCTTC. Protein: CASSSKDFRTSYKGYYGYTF.

This clone was seen just once. The chain joins TRBV3-1 (or the pseudogene TRBV3-2) to TRBJ2-2, with D hard to call. The CDR3 has 17 amino acids. V was pared by 0 bases and J by 3 bases, with 14 bases between. Germline CDR1 LGHDT, CDR2 YNNKEL (reference sequence). CDR3 loop: CASSQDARTVYTGELFF. DNA for the CDR3: TGTGCCAGCAGCCAAGACGCGAGGACGGTCTACACCGGGGAGCTGTTTTTT.

The V gene is TRBV3-1 (or the pseudogene TRBV3-2), the J gene TRBJ1-2; D is possibly TRBD1 (6 bases). The CDR3 totals 14 residues. The V gene lost 0 bases and the J gene lost 4 bases, with 9 bases spanning the gap. In germline, CDR1 is LGHDT, CDR2 YNNKEL (reference sequence). The CDR3 loop is CASSQEQGLYGYTF. The CDR3 DNA sequence: TGTGCCAGCAGCCAAGAGCAGGGGCTCTATGGCTACACCTTC.

This rearrangement joins TRBV11-3 to TRBJ2-5, with 7 nucleotides matching TRBD1. With 5 bases clipped from V and 5 bases from J, the junction kept 5 bases outside the gene matches. The CDR3 contains 13 residues. Germline CDR1 is SGHNT and CDR2 is YENEEA. The CDR3 DNA reads as TGTGCCAGCAGCCCCAGACAGGGTGAGACCCAGTACTTC. Translation gives CASSPRQGETQYF.

This chain uses TRBV29-1 with TRBJ2-1; 11 bases map to TRBD2. This CDR3 has 16 amino acids. Germline V gene sequence: CDR1 SQVTM, CDR2 ANQGSEA. Trimming took 8 bases from V and 4 from J; bases not matched to a gene: 13. CDR3 residues: CSSHGTSGSSYNEQFF. CDR3 DNA sequence: TGCAGCTCGCACGGAACTAGCGGGAGCTCATACAATGAGCAGTTCTTC.

The sample holds one count of this clone. CDR3 coding DNA: TGTGCCAGCAGCGTACTAGCGGGAGGGCCAAGAAATGAGCAGTTCTTC. This encodes CASSVLAGGPRNEQFF. The chain uses TRBV9 and TRBJ2-1, with TRBD2 identical over 12 bases. The CDR3 covers 16 residues. CDR1 and CDR2 (germline): SGDLS, YYNGEE. The trim removed 1 base at V and 7 bases at J, leaving 6 bases unmatched.

The sample holds one count of this clone. The gene calls are TRBV3-1 (or the pseudogene TRBV3-2) and TRBJ2-3, with D possibly being TRBD2 (6 bases). The ends were cut back, 9 bases at V and 1 base at J, with 17 bases in the middle. There are 15 residues in the CDR3. The germline CDR1 and CDR2 sequences are LGHDT and YNNKEL (reference sequence). The CDR3 region is CARSDGGGGTDTQYF. The CDR3 DNA sequence: TGTGCCAGATCCGACGGGGGAGGCGGCACAGATACGCAGTATTTT.

The chain employs TRBV29-1 and TRBJ1-1; TRBD1 aligns across 7 bases. J lost 1 base, V lost 7 bases, and 6 bases had no gene match. Germline V gene sequence: CDR1 SQVTM, CDR2 ANQGSEA. The CDR3 spans 13 residues. Written as DNA, the CDR3 is TGCAGCGGGGCAGGGGGTAAGAACACTGAAGCTTTCTTT. This codes for CSGAGGKNTEAFF. Filled out from reference TRBV29-1 and TRBJ1-1, the complete variable domain reads SAVISQKPSRDICQRGTSLTIQCQVDSQVTMMFWYRQQPGQSLTLIATANQGSEATYESGFVIDKFPISRPNLTFSTLTVSNMSPEDSSIYLCSGAGGKNTEAFFGQGTRLTVV.

Notes on this clone: One junction end does not reproduce the germline sequence, and a read error may be involved. The rearrangement joins TRBV7-9 to TRBJ2-7, with D unresolved. Per germline, CDR1 SEHNR and CDR2 FQNEAQ (reference sequence). The CDR3 extends over 13 amino acids. The CDR3: CASTLSQNYEQYF. DNA for the CDR3: TGTGCCAGCACCTTATCGCAAAACTACGAGCAGTACTTC.

The V gene is TRBV13, the J gene TRBJ2-5; 7 bases agree with TRBD1. Germline lookup yields CDR1 PRHDT and CDR2 FYEKMQ (reference sequence). With 4 bases clipped from V and 11 bases from J, the junction kept 13 bases outside the gene matches. This CDR3 region has 14 residues. The CDR3 spells CASSSGQLSESQYF. The DNA for the CDR3 is TGTGCCAGCAGCTCGGGACAGTTGTCGGAGTCGCAGTACTTC.

The J gene is TRBJ2-1, the V gene TRBV4-1; D unclear. This CDR3 is built from 15 residues. Trimming removed 0 bases from V and 10 bases from J, with 16 bases in between. In germline, CDR1 is MGHRA, CDR2 YSYEKL. DNA for the CDR3: TGCGCCAGCAGCCAAGATGCTGGGCGGCTAAGCGAGCAGTTCTTC. This sequence encodes CASSQDAGRLSEQFF.

This rearrangement joins TRBV5-1 to TRBJ1-1; no reliable D call. With 3 bases removed from V and 7 bases from J, the gap between germline ends came to 13 bases. Germline V lookup: CDR1 SGHRS, CDR2 YFSETQ. This CDR3 region has 13 residues. The CDR3 nucleotides read TGCGCCAGCAGCTCCCCAGTCTCCTATGAAGCTTTCTTT. This gives the protein CASSSPVSYEAFF.

The chain couples TRBV12-1 to TRBJ1-3; no DNA check was done on the table's D call, TRBD1. TRBV12-1 is a documented pseudogene. The CDR3 contains 17 residues. CDR3 sequence: CASSALGTGGFGNTIYF. CDR3 sequence (DNA): TGTGCCAGCAGCGCCCTCGGGACAGGGGGATTTGGAAACACCATATATTTT.

The gene calls are TRBV7-2 and TRBJ2-1; 8 nucleotides agree with TRBD2. This CDR3 comprises 17 residues. V gave up 5 bases and J gave up 8 bases; unmatched junction bases: 17. Germline values: CDR1 SGHTA, CDR2 FQGNSA. CDR3 in DNA: TGTGCCAGCAGCCCCAGACAGGTACCCGGGAGGGGACATGAGCAGTTCTTC. Amino acid sequence: CASSPRQVPGRGHEQFF.